The rows below give T cell receptor beta chains drawn from one sample of a study of T cells expressing NK-cell markers. TCRdb re-called the 5' RACE reads and gives one entry per CDR3 protein, without DNA. This repertoire comprises 130,000 to 150,000 distinct CDR3 sequences; its ten largest clones make up 10% to 15%. Sequencing was carried out using blood T cells: a sorted CD56 or NKG2C T cell subset, CD4+ or CD8+ T cells, or bulk PBMC T cells (not recorded which). The receptors originated from a man younger than 35 in good health. CDR3s include the opening cysteine and the closing phenylalanine or tryptophan.

CDR3 protein	J gene	V gene
CASSLTYRGTEQYF	TRBJ2-7	TRBV12-3/TRBV12-4
CASSPIQDSIGELFF	TRBJ2-2	TRBV3-1
CASSSGGAGNTIYF	TRBJ1-3	TRBV12-3/TRBV12-4
CASSLMVFGSEAFF	TRBJ1-1	TRBV7-9
CASSPLGGALKETQYF	TRBJ2-5	TRBV6-1
CASSGLQGPNTGELFF	TRBJ2-2	TRBV25-1
CASSPGRSSGANVLTF	TRBJ2-6	TRBV18
CASSPPFGGSSYNEQFF	TRBJ2-1	TRBV7-9
CALKNLRGGNGYTF	TRBJ1-2	TRBV6-1
CASTRQGNTEAFF	TRBJ1-1	TRBV19
CASSLQGSYNEQFF	TRBJ2-1	TRBV12-3/TRBV12-4
CASSIVSGSFEQFF	TRBJ2-1	TRBV19
CASSYEEGAAEAFF	TRBJ1-1	TRBV6-5
CSVEYGGPLAKNIQYF	TRBJ2-4	TRBV29-1
CASSPMAHVGAIGELFF	TRBJ2-2	TRBV6-1
CSVFRLAGGYEQFF	TRBJ2-1	TRBV29-1
CASSFAAGGWTGELFF	TRBJ2-2	TRBV7-9
CASGPEEYGYTF	TRBJ1-2	TRBV4-2
CASSPHPSGNTYEQYF	TRBJ2-7	TRBV7-8
CASSLAGRKDTEAFF	TRBJ1-1	TRBV7-9
CASSLKAGNNDEQYF	TRBJ2-7	TRBV7-6
CASSFISGSYNEQFF	TRBJ2-1	TRBV5-1
CASRMSWADEQFF	TRBJ2-1	TRBV3-1
CSARDKEGSSYNEQFF	TRBJ2-1	TRBV20-1
CASSVGPAGGTYEQYF	TRBJ2-7	TRBV9
CASEKGQGVYNEQFF	TRBJ2-1	TRBV28
CASTLGLAGQETQYF	TRBJ2-5	TRBV12-3/TRBV12-4
CAISESTQNYGYTF	TRBJ1-2	TRBV10-3
CSVNPGLADYNEQFF	TRBJ2-1	TRBV29-1
CASSFSGENEQFF	TRBJ2-1	TRBV12-3/TRBV12-4
CASSSPPSTEAFF	TRBJ1-1	TRBV12-3/TRBV12-4
CASSLQGTHYEQYF	TRBJ2-7	TRBV7-9
CASSFPRRLGYTF	TRBJ1-2	TRBV28
CASSDLHEQFF	TRBJ2-1	TRBV11-2
CAWGPNRGGMVETQYF	TRBJ2-5	TRBV30
CSVEDLSLAAYNEQFF	TRBJ2-1	TRBV29-1
CASRITGRSTDTQYF	TRBJ2-3	TRBV5-4
CASSHGQPRTGGHTGELFF	TRBJ2-2	TRBV3-1
CASSERALYEQYF	TRBJ2-7	TRBV2
CASSLPTGTSTDTQYF	TRBJ2-3	TRBV12-3/TRBV12-4
CASSSPRDSGGETQYF	TRBJ2-5	TRBV12-3/TRBV12-4
CSARGGTSVFWEETQYF	TRBJ2-5	TRBV20-1
CAIRGSATSTDTQYF	TRBJ2-3	TRBV10-3
CASSLKSYEQYF	TRBJ2-7	TRBV7-8
CASSLQLWQGAADTQYF	TRBJ2-3	TRBV11-2
CASSQSSGSQQETQYF	TRBJ2-5	TRBV4-2
CASSYSGGSTDTQYF	TRBJ2-3	TRBV6-5
CASSYPGGPGEQFF	TRBJ2-1	TRBV6-5
CASSVGTGASYEQYF	TRBJ2-7	TRBV9
CASEGAGDRGTDTQYF	TRBJ2-3	TRBV6-1
CASSLGSAGNRQFF	TRBJ2-1	TRBV9
CASSYYDRYRGTQYF	TRBJ2-5	TRBV6-2/TRBV6-3
CASSLTGLDGYTF	TRBJ1-2	TRBV27
CASRPGNNSPLHF	TRBJ1-6	TRBV12-3/TRBV12-4
CASGRINQPQHF	TRBJ1-5	TRBV7-9
CASSLLESPLMNTEAFF	TRBJ1-1	TRBV7-2
CASSVGQAETQYF	TRBJ2-5	TRBV9
CASSNPGGMGSSSGNTIYF	TRBJ1-3	TRBV10-2
CATESGSYNEQFF	TRBJ2-1	TRBV7-8
CASSWDSPNTEAFF	TRBJ1-1	TRBV11-2